This T cell receptor beta chain is from a study of a mutant IDH1 vaccine in newly diagnosed glioma. In the study overall: Radiotherapy, temozolomide, or both had been given previously, and both were given to most.

Points from the study as a whole: Seemingly, pseudoprogression had no relation to changes in the top peripheral T cell clonotypes.

Germline loops: CDR1 SNHLY, CDR2 FYNNEI. Trimming took off 1 base at V and 1 base at J, with 11 bases between the two ends. This CDR3 contains 16 residues. Some clones are missing from TCRdb's copy, which holds only in-frame ones; the method was immunoSEQ multiplex PCR. The sample consists of under 90,000 clones, less than 85% of them appearing once. As to this clone: Its antigen remains unknown.

Described time point: baseline, week 1 (first vaccination visit). The treatment here: pre-vaccination baseline after standard-of-care therapy. Sequences were derived from PBMCs, sampled from a glioma patient treated with radiotherapy, temozolomide or both. V usage is TRBV2 and J usage is TRBJ1-5; D is ambiguous. The clonotype originates from a man between 50 and 59 years old with glioma. The CDR3 region has the DNA TGTGCCAGCAGTGAAGGTGGAGGGAGAAGCAATCAGCCCCAGCATTTT. This sequence encodes CASSEGGGRSNQPQHF.